The clone carrying this T cell receptor (beta chain) occurred a few times. Its antigen is as yet unknown. The data belong to a study of early T cells in non-severe SARS-CoV-2 infection. Study information: Unpaired chains resulted from sequencing bulk RNA of unsorted whole blood. Notes on the study in general: VDJdb-based annotation leaned toward anti-spike CD8 responses and missed private and CD4 specificities.

The CDR3 is made up of 14 amino acids. Trimming took 4 bases from V and 1 from J, leaving 11 bases between them. The germline V gene has CDR1 SGHAT and CDR2 FQDESV (reference sequence). Attachment of unique molecular identifiers to individual cDNA molecules was performed. TCRdb reprocessed the 5' RACE reads via MiXCR and lists one record per CDR3 protein. The repertoire holds roughly 25,000 distinct CDR3 sequences, with 5.1% as singletons. The TCR sequence derives from an adult who was a healthcare worker with PCR-confirmed SARS-CoV-2 infection or an uninfected control (not recorded which). The rearrangement uses TRBV11-1 and TRBJ2-7, with no clear D. The sequenced sample was whole blood. The CDR3 DNA reads as TGTGCCAGCAGCTCCAGCCAGCCTTCCTACGAGCAGTACTTC. This translates into CASSSSQPSYEQYF.